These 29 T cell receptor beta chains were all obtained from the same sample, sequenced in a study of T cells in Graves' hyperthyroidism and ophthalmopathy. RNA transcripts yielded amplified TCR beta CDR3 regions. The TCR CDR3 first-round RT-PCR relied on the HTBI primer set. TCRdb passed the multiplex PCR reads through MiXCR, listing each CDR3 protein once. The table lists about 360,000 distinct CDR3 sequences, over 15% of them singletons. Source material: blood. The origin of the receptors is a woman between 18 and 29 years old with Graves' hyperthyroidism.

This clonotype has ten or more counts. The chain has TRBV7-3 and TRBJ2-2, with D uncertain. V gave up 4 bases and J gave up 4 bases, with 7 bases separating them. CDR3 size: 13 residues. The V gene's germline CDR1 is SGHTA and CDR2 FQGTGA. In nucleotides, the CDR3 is TGTGCCAGCAGCTACAGATCCACCGGGGAGCTGTTTTTT. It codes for CASSYRSTGELFF.

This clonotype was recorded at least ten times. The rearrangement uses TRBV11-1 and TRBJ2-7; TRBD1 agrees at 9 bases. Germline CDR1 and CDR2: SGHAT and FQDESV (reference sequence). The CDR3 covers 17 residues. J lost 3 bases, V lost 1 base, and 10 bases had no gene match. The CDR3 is CASSLGGWDRDNYEQYF. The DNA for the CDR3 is TGTGCCAGCAGCTTAGGTGGCTGGGACAGGGATAACTACGAGCAGTACTTC.

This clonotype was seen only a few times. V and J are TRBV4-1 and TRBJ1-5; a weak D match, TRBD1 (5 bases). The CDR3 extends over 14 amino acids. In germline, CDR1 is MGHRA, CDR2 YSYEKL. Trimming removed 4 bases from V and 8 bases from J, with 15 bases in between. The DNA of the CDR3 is TGCGCCAGCAGCCTCCGGGGACGCCAGGAGCCCCAGCATTTT. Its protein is CASSLRGRQEPQHF.

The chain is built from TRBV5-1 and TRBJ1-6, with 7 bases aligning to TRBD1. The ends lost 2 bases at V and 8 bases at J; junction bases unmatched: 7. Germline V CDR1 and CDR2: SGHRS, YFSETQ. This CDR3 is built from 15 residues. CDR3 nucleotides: TGCGCCAGCAGCTTAGAGGGGGCTAGGCATTCACCCCTCCACTTT. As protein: CASSLEGARHSPLHF.

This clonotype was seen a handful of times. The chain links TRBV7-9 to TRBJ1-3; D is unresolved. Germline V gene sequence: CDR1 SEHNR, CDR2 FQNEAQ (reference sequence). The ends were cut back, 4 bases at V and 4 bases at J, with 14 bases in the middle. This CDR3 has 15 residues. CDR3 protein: CASSSSLDRGNTIYF. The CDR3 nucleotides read TGTGCCAGCAGCTCCTCATTAGATCGGGGAAACACCATATATTTT.

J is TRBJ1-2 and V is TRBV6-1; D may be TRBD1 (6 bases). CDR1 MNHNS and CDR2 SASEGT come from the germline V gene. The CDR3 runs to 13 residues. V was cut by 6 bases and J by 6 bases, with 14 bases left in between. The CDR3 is CASRQGAEHGYTF. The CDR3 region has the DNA TGTGCCAGCAGACAGGGAGCTGAGCATGGCTACACCTTC.

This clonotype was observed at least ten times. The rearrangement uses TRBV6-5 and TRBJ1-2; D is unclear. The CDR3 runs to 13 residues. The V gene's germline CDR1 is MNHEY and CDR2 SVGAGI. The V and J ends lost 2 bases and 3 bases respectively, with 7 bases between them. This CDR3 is CASSYILDYGYTF. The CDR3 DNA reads TGTGCCAGCAGTTACATCTTGGACTATGGCTACACCTTC.

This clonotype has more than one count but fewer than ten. The CDR3 bases are TGTGCCAGCAGTTTGAGGACAGGGATTACTGAAGCTTTCTTT. This gives the protein CASSLRTGITEAFF. The rearrangement joins TRBV27 to TRBJ1-1; 8 positions agree with TRBD1. V was clipped by 3 bases and J by 5 bases; unmatched bases: 5. Germline lookup yields CDR1 MNHEY and CDR2 SMNVEV (reference sequence). The CDR3 totals 14 residues.

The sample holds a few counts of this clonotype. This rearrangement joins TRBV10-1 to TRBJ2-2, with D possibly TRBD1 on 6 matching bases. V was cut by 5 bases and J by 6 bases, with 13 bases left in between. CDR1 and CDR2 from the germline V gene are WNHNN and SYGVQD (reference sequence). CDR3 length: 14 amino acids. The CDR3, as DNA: TGCGCCAGCAGTAGACAGGCGGCTGCCGGGGAGCTGTTTTTT. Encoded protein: CASSRQAAAGELFF.

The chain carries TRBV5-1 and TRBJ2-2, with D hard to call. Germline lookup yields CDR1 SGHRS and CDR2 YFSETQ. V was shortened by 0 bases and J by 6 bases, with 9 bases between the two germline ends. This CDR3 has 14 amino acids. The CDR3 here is CASSLEARAGELFF. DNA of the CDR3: TGCGCCAGCAGCTTGGAGGCTCGGGCCGGGGAGCTGTTTTTT.

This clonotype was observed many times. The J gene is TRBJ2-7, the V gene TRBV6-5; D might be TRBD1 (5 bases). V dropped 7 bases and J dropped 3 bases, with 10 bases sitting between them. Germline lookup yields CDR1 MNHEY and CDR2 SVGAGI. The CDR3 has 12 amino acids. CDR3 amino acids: CASNLQDYEQYF. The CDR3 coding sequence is TGTGCCAGCAATCTACAGGACTACGAGCAGTACTTC.

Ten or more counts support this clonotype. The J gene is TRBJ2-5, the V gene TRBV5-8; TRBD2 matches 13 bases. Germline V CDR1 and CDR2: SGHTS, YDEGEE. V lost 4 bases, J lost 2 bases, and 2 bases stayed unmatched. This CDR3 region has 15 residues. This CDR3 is CASSQTSGGQETQYF. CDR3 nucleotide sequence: TGTGCCAGCAGCCAGACTAGCGGGGGGCAAGAGACCCAGTACTTC.

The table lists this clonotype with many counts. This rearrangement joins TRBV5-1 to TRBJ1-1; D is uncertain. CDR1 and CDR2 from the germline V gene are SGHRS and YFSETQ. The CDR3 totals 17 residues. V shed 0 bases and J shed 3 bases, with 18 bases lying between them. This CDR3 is CASSLVPAQSWDTEAFF. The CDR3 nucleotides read TGCGCCAGCAGCTTGGTCCCCGCACAGAGCTGGGACACTGAAGCTTTCTTT.

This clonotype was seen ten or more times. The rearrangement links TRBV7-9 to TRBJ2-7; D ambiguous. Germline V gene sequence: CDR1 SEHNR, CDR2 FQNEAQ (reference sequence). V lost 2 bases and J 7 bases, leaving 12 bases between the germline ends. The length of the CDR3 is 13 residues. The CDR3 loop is CASSLWLSGEQYF. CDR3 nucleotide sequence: TGTGCCAGCAGCTTATGGCTCTCTGGGGAGCAGTACTTC.

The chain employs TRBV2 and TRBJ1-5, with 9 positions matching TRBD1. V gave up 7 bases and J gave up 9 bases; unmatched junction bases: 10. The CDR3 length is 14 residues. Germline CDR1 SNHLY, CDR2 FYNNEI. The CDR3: CASMHDRGTGPQHF. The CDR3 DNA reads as TGTGCCAGCATGCACGACAGGGGGACGGGGCCCCAGCATTTT.

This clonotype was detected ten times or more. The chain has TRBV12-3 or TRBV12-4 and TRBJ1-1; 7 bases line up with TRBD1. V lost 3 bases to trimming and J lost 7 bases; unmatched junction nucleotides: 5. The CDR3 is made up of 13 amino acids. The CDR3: CASSLGQKVEAFF. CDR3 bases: TGTGCCAGCAGTTTGGGACAGAAGGTTGAAGCTTTCTTT.

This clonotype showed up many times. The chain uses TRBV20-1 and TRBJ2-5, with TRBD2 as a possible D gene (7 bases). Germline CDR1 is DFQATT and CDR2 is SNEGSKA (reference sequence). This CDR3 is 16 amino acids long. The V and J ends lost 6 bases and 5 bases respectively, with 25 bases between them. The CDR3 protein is CSADRGGGLPGETQYF. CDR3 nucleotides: TGCAGTGCCGACCGGGGCGGGGGCCTTCCGGGGGAGACCCAGTACTTC.

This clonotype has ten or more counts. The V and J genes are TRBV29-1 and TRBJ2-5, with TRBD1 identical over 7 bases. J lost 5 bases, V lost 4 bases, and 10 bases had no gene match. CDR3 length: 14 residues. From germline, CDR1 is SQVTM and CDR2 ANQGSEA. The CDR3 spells CSVVGRQGLETQYF. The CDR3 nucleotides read TGCAGCGTTGTGGGGAGACAGGGCCTCGAGACCCAGTACTTC. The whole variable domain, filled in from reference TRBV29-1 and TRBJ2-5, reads SAVISQKPSRDICQRGTSLTIQCQVDSQVTMMFWYRQQPGQSLTLIATANQGSEATYESGFVIDKFPISRPNLTFSTLTVSNMSPEDSSIYLCSVVGRQGLETQYFGPGTRLLVL.

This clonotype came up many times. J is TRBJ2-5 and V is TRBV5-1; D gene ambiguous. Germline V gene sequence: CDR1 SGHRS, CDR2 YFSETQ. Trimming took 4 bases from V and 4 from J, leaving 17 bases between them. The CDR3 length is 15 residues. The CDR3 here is CASSPSTIPPETQYF. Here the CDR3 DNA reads TGCGCCAGCAGCCCTTCGACCATCCCCCCAGAGACCCAGTACTTC.

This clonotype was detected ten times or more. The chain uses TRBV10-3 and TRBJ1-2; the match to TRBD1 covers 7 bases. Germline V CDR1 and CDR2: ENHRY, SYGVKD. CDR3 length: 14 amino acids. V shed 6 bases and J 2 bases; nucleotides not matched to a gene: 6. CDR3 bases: TGTGCCATCAGCCCGCCGACAGGGAACTATGGCTACACCTTC. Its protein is CAISPPTGNYGYTF.

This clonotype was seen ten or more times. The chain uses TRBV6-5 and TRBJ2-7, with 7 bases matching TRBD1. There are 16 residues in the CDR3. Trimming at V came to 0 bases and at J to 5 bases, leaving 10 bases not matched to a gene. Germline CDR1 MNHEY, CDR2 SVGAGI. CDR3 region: CASSYSIEDREDEQYF. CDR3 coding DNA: TGTGCCAGCAGTTACTCGATAGAAGACAGGGAAGACGAGCAGTACTTC.

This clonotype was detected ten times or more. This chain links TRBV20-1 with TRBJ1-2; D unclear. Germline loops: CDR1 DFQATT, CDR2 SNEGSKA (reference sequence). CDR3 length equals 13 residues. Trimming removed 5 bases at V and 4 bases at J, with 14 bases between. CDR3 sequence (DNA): TGCAGTGCTCCTAGGACGGCAGTCTATGGCTACACCTTC. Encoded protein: CSAPRTAVYGYTF.

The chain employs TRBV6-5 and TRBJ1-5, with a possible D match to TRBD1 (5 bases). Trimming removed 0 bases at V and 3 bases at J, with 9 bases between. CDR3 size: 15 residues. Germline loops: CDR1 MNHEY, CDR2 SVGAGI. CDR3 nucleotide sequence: TGTGCCAGCAGTTACTCATCAGGGAACAATCAGCCCCAGCATTTT. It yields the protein CASSYSSGNNQPQHF.

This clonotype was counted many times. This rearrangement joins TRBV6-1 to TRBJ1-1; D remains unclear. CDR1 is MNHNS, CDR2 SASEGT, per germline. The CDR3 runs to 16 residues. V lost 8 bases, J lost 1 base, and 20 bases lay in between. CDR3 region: CASDAGPSLGNTEAFF. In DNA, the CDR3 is TGTGCCAGCGATGCCGGGCCCTCGCTAGGGAACACTGAAGCTTTCTTT.

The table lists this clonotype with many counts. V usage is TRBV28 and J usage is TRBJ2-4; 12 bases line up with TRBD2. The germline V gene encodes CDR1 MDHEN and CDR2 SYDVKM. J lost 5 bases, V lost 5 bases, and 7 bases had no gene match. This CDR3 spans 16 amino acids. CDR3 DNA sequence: TGTGCCAGCAGTGGGGCTAGCGGGGGGGCACAAAACATTCAGTACTTC. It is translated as CASSGASGGAQNIQYF. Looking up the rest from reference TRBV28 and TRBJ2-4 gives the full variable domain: DVKVTQSSRYLVKRTGEKVFLECVQDMDHENMFWYRQDPGLGLRLIYFSYDVKMKEKGDIPEGYSVSREKKERFSLILESASTNQTSMYLCASSGASGGAQNIQYFGAGTRLSVL.

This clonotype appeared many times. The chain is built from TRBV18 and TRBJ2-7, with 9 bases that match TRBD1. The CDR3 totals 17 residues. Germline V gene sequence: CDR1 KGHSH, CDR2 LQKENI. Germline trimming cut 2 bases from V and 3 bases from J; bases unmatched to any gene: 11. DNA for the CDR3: TGTGCCAGCTCACCATATCAGCTAGGGGGACAGGGCTACGAGCAGTACTTC. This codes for CASSPYQLGGQGYEQYF.

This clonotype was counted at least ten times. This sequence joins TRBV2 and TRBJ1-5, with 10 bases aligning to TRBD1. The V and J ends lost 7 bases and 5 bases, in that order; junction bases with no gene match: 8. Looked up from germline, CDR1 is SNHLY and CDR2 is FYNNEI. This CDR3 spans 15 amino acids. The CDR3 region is CASTRWTGGDQPQHF. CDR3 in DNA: TGTGCCAGCACCCGGTGGACAGGGGGTGATCAGCCCCAGCATTTT.

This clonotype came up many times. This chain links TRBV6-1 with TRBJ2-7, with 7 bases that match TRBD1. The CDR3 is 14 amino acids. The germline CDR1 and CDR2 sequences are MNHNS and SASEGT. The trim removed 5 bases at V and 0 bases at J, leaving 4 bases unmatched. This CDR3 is CASSPGQSSYEQYF. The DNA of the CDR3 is TGTGCCAGCAGTCCGGGACAGAGCTCCTACGAGCAGTACTTC.

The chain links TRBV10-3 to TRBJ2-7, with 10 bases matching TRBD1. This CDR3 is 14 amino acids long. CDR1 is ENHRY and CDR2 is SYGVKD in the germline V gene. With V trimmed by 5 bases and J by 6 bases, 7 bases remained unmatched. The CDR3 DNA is TGTGCCATCAGTCCGGGACAGGGGTACGTCGAGCAGTACTTC. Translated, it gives CAISPGQGYVEQYF.